The TCR beta chain described here comes from a study of post-analysis software for immune sequencing data (dated by TCRdb to between 2014 and 2017). In terms of the full investigation: Recorded disease courses included relapsing-remitting, secondary progressive and progressive-relapsing multiple sclerosis, with some patients lacking subtype annotation. Patient repertoires were compared against around twelve previously published healthy control repertoires from donors aged 6 to 25 years. A subset of samples was prepared in parallel using single-end sample barcoding, then pooled and co-amplified after Illumina adapter ligation. The investigation overall reported the following: Normalized Chao1 diversity was significantly lower in multiple sclerosis patients than controls, suggesting substantial peripheral T-cell clonal expansion. The multiple sclerosis patient group was slightly younger than the control group. Four or five TRBV segments, including TRBV5-6, TRBV5-1 and TRBV20-1, were significantly more frequent in patients than controls. Direct clustering with F measure revealed strong co-clustering of samples prepared in the same batch, which led to a batch-effect correction.

TCR beta repertoires were profiled from peripheral blood of some 13 young patients with multiple sclerosis to demonstrate the VDJtools post-analysis software. The multiple sclerosis patients were children and adolescents ranging in age from about 6 to 17 years. This clonotype was seen only a few times. What this receptor recognizes is not known. Per-nucleotide qualities are absent, and no much larger clonotype sits a single base away. Library preparation was by PCR. Data came from an Illumina HiSeq 2500. To reduce PCR and sequencing biases, unique molecular identifiers were incorporated into the TCR beta cDNA libraries. Per 1 to 10 million input T cells, some 500,000 cDNA molecules were obtained, such that each molecule approximated one T cell. The patient libraries were prepared and sequenced with the same protocol used for the earlier healthy control dataset. Samples belonging to the same batch were prepared together, multiplexed and sequenced on a shared HiSeq lane. In the authors' own workflow: MIGEC was used to process the raw barcoded reads, and molecular identifier groups with only a single read were discarded before consensus assembly and CDR3 extraction. VDJtools was used for post-analysis of the clonotype tables, with diversity normalized by down-sampling every dataset to the smallest sample size. Repertoire overlap clustering matched CDR3 amino acid but not nucleotide sequences to correct batch-related cross-sample contamination. The public sequencing data were trimmed at Q25 with fastp and processed into clonotypes with MiXCR by TCRdb, which kept only in-frame beta chains. Rows with one shared CDR3 protein collapse into an entry with the most common genes and DNA. These V and J calls derive from TCRdb rather than the authors' analysis. The sample table lists 380,000 or so distinct CDR3 sequences, around 33% of them with a count of one. The leading ten clones occupy roughly 13% of the sample.

The CDR3 spans 17 residues, from the cysteine through the phenylalanine. The entry retains the CDR3 DNA only, 51 bases that are in frame from base 1. Trimming takes 1 base off V and 1 base off J; junction bases not matched to a gene: 4. CDR1 is given as SGHTA and CDR2 as FQGTGA, both from the germline V gene. The rearranged chain carries TRBV7-3 and TRBJ2-6; 7 bases in between match TRBD1. The source of this sequence is a girl aged 10 to 17 with multiple sclerosis. The sample taken for sequencing was blood. The DNA is as follows: TGTGCCAGCAGCTTAAGACAGGGAGCATCTGGGGCCAACGTCCTGACTTTC. This codes for CASSLRQGASGANVLTF.